Below, 13 T cell receptor beta chains from the same sample are listed, as sequenced in a study of T cells in localized non-small cell lung cancer. Repertoires were generated with immunoSEQ multiplex PCR, while TCRdb's copy carries only in-frame clones and drops some. The sample consists of some 25,000 clones, around 85% of them appearing once. The sequencing here drew on peripheral blood, taken before any cancer treatment. These receptors were obtained from a male donor aged 60 or over with stage II squamous cell lung carcinoma.

The chain employs TRBV4-3 and TRBJ1-2; possibly TRBD1 for D (6 bases). The CDR3 is 14 residues long. Per germline, CDR1 LGHNA and CDR2 YSLEER. V lost 1 base to trimming and J lost 2 bases, with 8 bases between them. The CDR3 reads CASSQAGQNYGYTF. In DNA form, the CDR3 reads TGCGCCAGCAGCCAAGCGGGACAAAACTATGGCTACACCTTC.

This clone has a handful of counts. The chain employs TRBV4-1 and TRBJ2-1, with D possibly being TRBD1 or TRBD2 (6 bases each). There are 16 residues in the CDR3. Trimming took off 4 bases at V and 9 bases at J, with 22 bases between the two ends. Germline V gives CDR1 MGHRA, CDR2 YSYEKL. The CDR3 protein is CASSPGPGGGGSEQFF. The CDR3 DNA reads TGCGCCAGCAGCCCCGGACCTGGCGGAGGGGGGAGTGAGCAGTTCTTC.

This chain links TRBV7-9 with TRBJ1-1; possible D gene TRBD1, 6 bases. V shed 3 bases and J shed 2 bases, with 13 bases lying between them. Germline V gene data show CDR1 as SEHNR and CDR2 as FQNEAQ (reference sequence). The CDR3 runs 15 residues. Here the CDR3 reads CASSLAAGANTEAFF. As DNA, the CDR3 is TGTGCCAGCAGCTTGGCGGCGGGGGCCAACACTGAAGCTTTCTTT.

This chain joins TRBV15 and TRBJ2-6; TRBD1 is a possible D gene (5 bases). Germline V CDR1 and CDR2: LNHNV, YYDKDF (reference sequence). The V and J ends lost 5 bases and 2 bases respectively, with 10 bases between them. There are 15 residues in the CDR3. In DNA form, the CDR3 reads TGTGCCACCAGCCGTCCAGGGACTGGGGCCAACGTCCTGACTTTC. Amino acids: CATSRPGTGANVLTF.

The genes are TRBV6-1 and TRBJ1-6, with D possibly TRBD1 on 5 matching bases. This CDR3 is 15 amino acids long. V lost 6 bases to trimming and J lost 6 bases, with 15 bases between them. Per germline, CDR1 MNHNS and CDR2 SASEGT. The CDR3 DNA is TGTGCCAGCAGCAAGGAGGGGTTAGTTAATTCACCCCTCCACTTT. This gives the protein CASSKEGLVNSPLHF.

The V gene is TRBV19, the J gene TRBJ1-5, with 7 bases aligning to TRBD1. CDR3 length equals 15 residues. Trimming took 6 bases from V and 1 from J; bases not matched to a gene: 6. CDR1 LNHDA and CDR2 SQIVND come from the germline V gene (reference sequence). DNA of the CDR3: TGTGCCAGTAGAACAGGGGCAGGAAGCAATCAGCCCCAGCATTTT. It translates to CASRTGAGSNQPQHF.

This chain links TRBV28 with TRBJ2-1, with D hard to call. From germline, CDR1 is MDHEN and CDR2 SYDVKM. This CDR3 is built from 15 residues. V gave up 3 bases and J gave up 2 bases, with 11 bases separating them. The CDR3 sequence: CASSLGGQTYNEQFF. CDR3 DNA: TGTGCCAGCAGTTTGGGCGGTCAAACCTACAATGAGCAGTTCTTC.

This rearrangement joins TRBV2 to TRBJ2-1; D is uncertain. The germline V gene encodes CDR1 SNHLY and CDR2 FYNNEI. The CDR3 totals 15 residues. V lost 5 bases, J lost 0 bases, and 11 bases lay in between. CDR3 amino acids: CASSIDGTSYNEQFF. Here the CDR3 DNA reads TGTGCCAGCAGTATCGACGGTACCTCCTACAATGAGCAGTTCTTC.

This sequence joins TRBV28 and TRBJ1-1; D possibly corresponds to TRBD1 (5 bases). This CDR3 has 16 amino acids. Germline V CDR1 and CDR2: MDHEN, SYDVKM. Trimming left V 8 bases short and J 0 bases short, with 19 bases between. The CDR3 region has the DNA TGTGCCAGCCCCCTCCCCGGGGCTGATATGAACACTGAAGCTTTCTTT. Translation: CASPLPGADMNTEAFF.

This clone was observed a few times. The rearrangement uses TRBV5-1 and TRBJ1-1; TRBD1 aligns across 7 bases. Germline CDR1 is SGHRS and CDR2 is YFSETQ. The CDR3 runs to 15 residues. V gave up 0 bases and J gave up 3 bases; unmatched junction bases: 5. The CDR3 loop is CASSLGAGTDTEAFF. CDR3 DNA: TGCGCCAGCAGCTTGGGGGCCGGGACAGACACTGAAGCTTTCTTT.

This clone was recorded once. This sequence joins TRBV2 and TRBJ1-1; D is undetermined. Trimming removed 6 bases from V and 4 bases from J, with 18 bases in between. This CDR3 is 15 amino acids long. Germline V CDR1 and CDR2: SNHLY, FYNNEI. CDR3 region: CASSETLASGTEAFF. The DNA for the CDR3 is TGTGCCAGCAGCGAGACACTCGCAAGTGGCACTGAAGCTTTCTTT.

This sequence joins TRBV4-1 and TRBJ2-7, with TRBD2 matching 14 bases. Germline V gene sequence: CDR1 MGHRA, CDR2 YSYEKL. The CDR3 runs to 16 residues. V was pared by 0 bases and J by 7 bases, with 5 bases of the junction left unmatched. CDR3 DNA: TGCGCCAGCAGCCAAGAAGGACTAGCGGGAGGATGGGAGCAGTACTTC. The encoded protein is CASSQEGLAGGWEQYF.

The CDR3 loop is CATSREALNTGELFF. The CDR3 DNA reads as TGTGCCACCAGCAGAGAGGCCCTGAACACCGGGGAGCTGTTTTTT. The V call is TRBV15, the J call TRBJ2-2; D remains unclear. Germline CDR1 reads LNHNV; CDR2 reads YYDKDF (reference sequence). The CDR3 has 15 residues. V lost 0 bases to trimming and J lost 1 base, with 6 bases between them.